These T cell receptor beta chains were read from a single sample in a study of blood T cell repertoires in COVID-19. Sequencing used immunoSEQ multiplex PCR; TCRdb keeps in-frame clones, though not all of them. The sample lists about 440,000 clones, 80% to 90% occurring once. The sequencing input was peripheral blood. These TCRs come from a woman in her 30s with acute or convalescent COVID-19. CDR3s include the opening cysteine and the closing phenylalanine or tryptophan. The D gene is left open where the match is weak. The listing skips clone size in some rows; elsewhere it reads once, few, many or a size class.

j_gene	v_gene	len	abundance	d_gene	CDR3nt	CDR3aa
TRBJ2-7	TRBV5-1	14	NA	TRBD1	TGCGCCAGCAGCTTCATAGGGACAGACTACGAGCAGTACTTC	CASSFIGTDYEQYF
TRBJ2-3	TRBV11-2	16	once	TRBD2	TGTGCCAGCAGCTTATTCGACGGGGGGGCCTCGGATACGCAGTATTTT	CASSLFDGGASDTQYF
TRBJ2-5	TRBV7-3	14	NA	TRBD2	TGTGCCAGCAGCCCTAGCGGGGCTCGAGAGACCCAGTACTTC	CASSPSGARETQYF
TRBJ2-7	TRBV6-1	16	NA	TRBD1	TGTGCCAGCAGCGAACACCCGACAGGGGGCGGGAACGAGCAGTACTTC	CASSEHPTGGGNEQYF
TRBJ2-5	TRBV7-8	16	few	NA	TGTGCCAGCAGCCCCCTCTCCGGGTCTTGGCAGGAGACCCAGTACTTC	CASSPLSGSWQETQYF
TRBJ2-1	TRBV6-5	14	NA	NA	TGTGCCAGCAGTTACTCGCCAGGGCGGAATGAGCAGTTCTTC	CASSYSPGRNEQFF
TRBJ1-2	TRBV5-1	13	NA	TRBD1	TGCGCCAGCAGTCGGGACAGGGCCTATGGCTACACCTTC	CASSRDRAYGYTF
TRBJ1-2	TRBV9	14	NA	TRBD1	TGTGCCAGCAGCGTAGTAGACAGGGGTTATGGCTACACCTTC	CASSVVDRGYGYTF
TRBJ2-7	TRBV2	13	NA	NA	TGTGCCAGGGAGGCAAGGGGGACCTACGAGCAGTACTTC	CAREARGTYEQYF
TRBJ2-7	TRBV27	14	NA	NA	TGTGCCAGCAGTCCACGCGGGGGCCCACTTGAGCAGTACTTC	CASSPRGGPLEQYF
TRBJ2-1	TRBV30	12	NA	TRBD1	TGTGCCTGGGGACAGGGGAGCAATGAGCAGTTCTTC	CAWGQGSNEQFF
TRBJ2-7	TRBV7-9	18	few	TRBD1	TGTGCCAGCAGGTTAGCCGGGACAGGGATCTGGGGCAGCCACGAGCAGTACTTC	CASRLAGTGIWGSHEQYF
TRBJ1-2	TRBV7-2	15	NA	NA	TGTGCCAGCAGCTTAGCGGCTAGGCCTAACTATGGCTACACCTTC	CASSLAARPNYGYTF
TRBJ1-2	TRBV12-3/TRBV12-4	13	NA	NA	TGTGCCAGCAGTCTCACAGGGTTGGATGGCTACACCTTC	CASSLTGLDGYTF
TRBJ2-1	TRBV3-1/TRBV3-2	17	NA	NA	TGTGCCAGCAGCCAAGATTTTAACAGATTAGAAATCAATGAGCAGTTCTTC	CASSQDFNRLEINEQFF
TRBJ1-1	TRBV5-4	14	NA	NA	TGTGCCAGCAGCTTGGAGAAGGATGGAGTTGAAGCTTTCTTT	CASSLEKDGVEAFF
TRBJ2-7	TRBV9	16	NA	NA	TGTGCCAGCAGCGCTGTAACTCTCGCACCCCGGGGCGAGCAGTACTTC	CASSAVTLAPRGEQYF
TRBJ2-7	TRBV5-5	16	once	NA	TGTGCCAGCAGCTGGAGAGGAGGGCAGAGCTCCTACGAGCAGTACTTC	CASSWRGGQSSYEQYF
TRBJ1-2	TRBV5-6	14	NA	TRBD1	TGTGCCAGCCGGCGGACAGGGCGAAACTATGGCTACACCTTC	CASRRTGRNYGYTF
TRBJ1-1	TRBV7-2	14	NA	NA	TGTGCCATCCGCGTCCAGGTGCTGAACACTGAAGCTTTCTTT	CAIRVQVLNTEAFF
TRBJ1-6	TRBV5-5	16	NA	NA	TGTGCCAGCAGCGCCAGGGCCAGCTCCTATAATTCACCCCTCCACTTT	CASSARASSYNSPLHF
TRBJ2-5	TRBV15	16	once	TRBD2	TGTGCCACCAGCAAGGAGAAGCGGGGGGTACAAGAGACCCAGTACTTC	CATSKEKRGVQETQYF
TRBJ2-7	TRBV19	11	few	NA	TGTGCCACCTCCGGGACAAACGAGCAGTACTTC	CATSGTNEQYF
TRBJ1-2	TRBV5-4	12	once	NA	TGTGCCAGCAGCTCGGACACCTGGGGCTACACCTTC	CASSSDTWGYTF
TRBJ1-2	TRBV6-5	13	once	TRBD1	TGTGCCAGCATTTGGACAGGACACGATGGCTACACCTTC	CASIWTGHDGYTF
TRBJ2-5	TRBV24-1	14	NA	NA	TGTGCCACCAGTGCCCGGGGGACCCAAGAGACCCAGTACTTC	CATSARGTQETQYF
TRBJ2-2	TRBV16	15	NA	NA	TGTGCCAGCAGCCAGGGACTTCCTTCGACCGGGGAGCTGTTTTTT	CASSQGLPSTGELFF
TRBJ2-1	TRBV5-8	15	NA	TRBD2	TGTGCCAGCAACCAGTACGGGGGGTCCTACAATGAGCAGTTCTTC	CASNQYGGSYNEQFF